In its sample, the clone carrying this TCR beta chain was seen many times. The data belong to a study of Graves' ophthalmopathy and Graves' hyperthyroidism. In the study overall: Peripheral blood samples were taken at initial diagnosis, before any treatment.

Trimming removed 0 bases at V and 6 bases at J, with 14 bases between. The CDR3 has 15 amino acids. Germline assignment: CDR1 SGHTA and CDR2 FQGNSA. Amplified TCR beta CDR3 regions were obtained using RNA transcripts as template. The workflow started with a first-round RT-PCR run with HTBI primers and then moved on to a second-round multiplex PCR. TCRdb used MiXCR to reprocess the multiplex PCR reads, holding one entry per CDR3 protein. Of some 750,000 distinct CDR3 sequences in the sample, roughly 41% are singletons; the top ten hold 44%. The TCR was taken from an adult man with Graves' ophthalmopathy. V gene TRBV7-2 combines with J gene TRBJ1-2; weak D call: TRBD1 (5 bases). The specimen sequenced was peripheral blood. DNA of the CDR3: TGTGCCAGCAGCTTAGCGCGGGGGAGGATCGATGGCTACACCTTC. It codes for CASSLARGRIDGYTF.